This is a list of T cell receptor beta chains from one sample in a study of early T cells in non-severe SARS-CoV-2 infection. TCRdb ran MiXCR on the 5' RACE reads and lists one entry per CDR3 protein. Of some 40,000 distinct CDR3 sequences listed, 4.7% are singletons. The sequenced sample was whole blood. These receptors all stem from an adult who was a healthcare worker with PCR-confirmed SARS-CoV-2 infection or an uninfected control (not recorded which). The conserved cysteine and the conserved F or W are not part of the CDR3 here. The order of the fields is V gene, J gene, CDR3 protein.

>TRBV6-5|TRBJ1-1
ASSPLTGVEAF
>TRBV20-1|TRBJ2-5
SARDGRTPQETQY
>TRBV6-2/TRBV6-3|TRBJ2-1
ASSYPNLNEQF
>TRBV20-1|TRBJ2-3
SAPSAASGGGTDTQY
>TRBV5-6|TRBJ1-2
ASSSNQGSGYT
>TRBV20-1|TRBJ2-3
SAPGVAGAGDTQY
>TRBV7-9|TRBJ1-2
ASSRQVLNGYT
>TRBV30|TRBJ2-2
AWSASGTLLAGELF
>TRBV4-2|TRBJ1-1
ASSQGERTEAF
>TRBV6-6|TRBJ1-5
ASTMEGARNQPQH
>TRBV5-5|TRBJ1-1
ASSFIASEAF
>TRBV6-5|TRBJ1-4
ASSYYFGNEKLF
>TRBV20-1|TRBJ1-2
SARSGTNYGYT
>TRBV6-6|TRBJ2-2
ASSRSSGRVTGELF
>TRBV15|TRBJ2-1
ATSRDRESGYNEQF
>TRBV30|TRBJ1-1
AWSGVGGMAF
>TRBV12-3/TRBV12-4|TRBJ2-3
ASSFFQASTDTQY
>TRBV6-5|TRBJ1-5
ASKGGSSYSNQPQH
>TRBV20-1|TRBJ2-3
SASIETGLTDTQY
>TRBV29-1|TRBJ2-3
SVEDRGTGYSTDTQY
>TRBV20-1|TRBJ1-5
SAPTGTNQPQH
>TRBV6-2/TRBV6-3|TRBJ2-7
ASSYLTTGVEQY
>TRBV29-1|TRBJ1-2
SVVFGGGYT
>TRBV29-1|TRBJ1-2
SVGGTARTGT
>TRBV9|TRBJ2-6
ASSVEAGGSGANVLT
>TRBV4-2|TRBJ2-2
ASSQVLGGTGELF
>TRBV2|TRBJ2-7
ARSRPGQGRDEQY
>TRBV20-1|TRBJ2-3
SARPDRTLWDTQY
>TRBV10-2|TRBJ2-1
ASSYEVNNEQF
>TRBV11-2|TRBJ2-2
ASSYGRTNTGELF
>TRBV10-3|TRBJ1-2
AIRNDAAGDYGYT
>TRBV7-2|TRBJ1-1
ASSFSQGNTEAF
>TRBV12-3/TRBV12-4|TRBJ2-7
ASSFQGSGEQY
>TRBV20-1|TRBJ1-2
SAGTIANYGYT
>TRBV7-8|TRBJ1-1
ASSLERVTGRPTMNTEAF
>TRBV25-1|TRBJ1-1
ASSGKLNTEAF
>TRBV4-3|TRBJ2-2
ASSRTSTSGGTGELF
>TRBV4-3|TRBJ1-1
ASSQRYQGAKPPEAF
>TRBV30|TRBJ2-5
AWSPGGVETQY
>TRBV6-4|TRBJ2-2
ASSETAGGPGELF
>TRBV20-1|TRBJ2-5
SAEGWAEETQY
>TRBV6-4|TRBJ2-2
ASSDRLEWDTGELF
>TRBV20-1|TRBJ1-2
SAMRVAGGYT
>TRBV4-2|TRBJ1-2
ASSQLLANYGYT
>TRBV6-1|TRBJ2-7
ASSDRYEQY
>TRBV10-2|TRBJ2-7
ASSESAGGTISYEQY
>TRBV5-1|TRBJ1-4
ASSLAGDPLEKLF
>TRBV5-1|TRBJ2-2
ASSFGTSGRASTGELF
>TRBV5-1|TRBJ1-1
ASSLGRTGPRNTEAF
>TRBV20-1|TRBJ2-7
SAEGGARGYEQY
>TRBV20-1|TRBJ2-5
SATGQSPETQY
>TRBV24-1|TRBJ1-5
ATQGHSNQPQH
>TRBV29-1|TRBJ2-3
SVAGSAGVGTDTQY
>TRBV7-9|TRBJ1-1
ASSPPRTVNTEAF
>TRBV29-1|TRBJ1-5
SAGQGDQPQH
>TRBV18|TRBJ2-1
ASSPSRDRAYNEQF
>TRBV28|TRBJ2-1
ASRWDVNNEQF
>TRBV18|TRBJ2-1
ASPLSGIFYNEQF